This TCR beta chain was sequenced for a study of blood T cell repertoires in COVID-19. V lost 4 bases and J 1 base, leaving 11 bases between the germline ends. Per germline, CDR1 SGHKS and CDR2 YYEKEE (reference sequence). This CDR3 region has 15 residues. The protocol was immunoSEQ multiplex PCR, while the TCRdb copy is restricted to in-frame clones and leaves out a portion. Altogether roughly 200,000 clones are present, about 81% being singletons, with the ten largest covering around a tenth. This clonotype was sampled from a man aged 35-49 years who had recovered from COVID-19. J is TRBJ2-2 and V is TRBV5-5; D might be TRBD1 (5 bases). Sequencing input: PBMCs or T cells enriched from blood (not recorded which). The CDR3 coding sequence is TGTGCCAGCAGCCCCCGAAGGGGGAACACCGGGGAGCTGTTTTTT. This encodes CASSPRRGNTGELFF.